The present T cell receptor (beta chain) was sequenced within a study of CD8 T cells in ankylosing spondylitis (TCRdb year 2017). Describing the broader study: The study profiled T cell receptor beta repertoires in healthy donors and ankylosing spondylitis patients to find disease-linked TCR variants. The full study cohort was made up of about 25 ankylosing spondylitis patients and around 100 healthy donors. Peripheral blood was sampled, and synovial fluid was additionally collected from ankylosing spondylitis patients. Results and caveats for the whole study, not just this receptor: The disease-linked clones were reported to be significantly enriched in matched synovial fluid samples from ankylosing spondylitis patients. The disease-linked clones showed a CD8+ phenotype and occurred at relatively low frequencies in peripheral blood. Some motif variants were previously reported in synovial fluid and blood of reactive arthritis patients, suggesting common disease-initiation mechanisms. A TCR beta motif of fewer than 10 highly homologous amino acid variants appeared characteristic of blood from ankylosing spondylitis patients.

CDR1 and CDR2 are drawn from the germline V gene: SGDLS, YYNGEE. The CDR3 measures 15 amino acids from cysteine to phenylalanine. CDR3 DNA only is kept here, 45 bases in frame from base 1. The V end gives up 0 bases and the J end 8 bases, leaving 7 bases in the junction not matched to a gene. With respect to this clonotype: The clone's antigen remains unknown. No much larger clonotype is one base removed from it; base qualities were not supplied.

The sequencer listed for this sample is Illumina HiSeq 2500. Quantitative 5'-RACE with molecular barcodes was used to prepare TCR beta libraries. The paper's data handling went like this. Disease-linked TCR variants were identified with a new computational method built on a probabilistic model of VDJ rearrangement. The public reads were reanalyzed by TCRdb: fastp trimming at Q25, MiXCR alignment, in-frame beta chains only. For every CDR3 protein sequence, its rows merge into one entry that carries the most common genes and DNA. The V and J calls here are based on TCRdb, not the publication. Counted in this sample were approximately 440,000 distinct CDR3 sequences; more than 15% of them appeared once. The top ten hold over 0.9% of the sample.

The clonotype comes from a male donor with ankylosing spondylitis. The sequenced sample was blood, either unsorted or a sorted T cell fraction (not recorded which). This sequence uses TRBV9 and TRBJ2-1; 8 middle bases align to TRBD2. The nucleotide sequence is given as TGTGCCAGCAGCGTAGATGGGAGCGGGAGCTATGAGCAGTTCTTC. Translated, it reads CASSVDGSGSYEQFF.